This is a list of T cell receptor beta chains from one sample in a study of T-cell reconstitution after alpha-beta-depleted transplantation in children. Each CDR3 protein is one row after TCRdb ran MiXCR on the PCR reads. The data contain approximately 98,000 distinct CDR3 sequences, 5% to 7% of them singletons. The sequenced sample was PBMCs, mostly from graft donor cells, obtained 360 days after TCRalphabeta/CD19-depleted stem cell transplant. These receptor sequences come from a male patient aged 2-15 years who had a stem cell transplant for acute lymphoblastic leukemia, so the T cells may come from the graft donor. Each CDR3 is given with its conserved first and last residue. The order of the fields is CDR3 DNA, CDR3 protein, J gene, D gene, clone size, V gene. A D gene is named only where the DNA matches it firmly. Clone size appears in some rows only: once, few, many, or a class for an expanded clone.

cdr3_nt: TGTGCCAGCAGACCAATCTACGAGCAGTACTTC
cdr3_aa: CASRPIYEQYF
j_call: TRBJ2-7
d_call: -
clone_size: -
v_call: TRBV6-5

cdr3_nt: TGTGCCAGCAGTTCCATCCTAGCGGGAGGGAACAATGAGCAGTTCTTC
cdr3_aa: CASSSILAGGNNEQFF
j_call: TRBJ2-1
d_call: TRBD2
clone_size: many
v_call: TRBV27

cdr3_nt: TGCAGCGTTGAAGATCGCCATGGCTACACCTTC
cdr3_aa: CSVEDRHGYTF
j_call: TRBJ1-2
d_call: -
clone_size: many
v_call: TRBV29-1

cdr3_nt: TGTGCCACCAGTGACGGACAGGCGAATAATGAAAAACTGTTTTTT
cdr3_aa: CATSDGQANNEKLFF
j_call: TRBJ1-4
d_call: TRBD1
clone_size: many
v_call: TRBV24-1

cdr3_nt: TGTGCCAGCAGTTTAGCCTCAGCCTCTGGGGCCAACGTCCTGACTTTC
cdr3_aa: CASSLASASGANVLTF
j_call: TRBJ2-6
d_call: -
clone_size: few
v_call: TRBV28

cdr3_nt: TGTGCCAGCAGCCCCGGACTAGGAGCCAACGAGCAGTACTTC
cdr3_aa: CASSPGLGANEQYF
j_call: TRBJ2-7
d_call: TRBD2
clone_size: many
v_call: TRBV4-2

cdr3_nt: TGCGCCAGCAGCGCAATACGGAGGACCGGGGAGCTGTTTTTT
cdr3_aa: CASSAIRRTGELFF
j_call: TRBJ2-2
d_call: -
clone_size: many
v_call: TRBV4-3

cdr3_nt: TGTGCCAGCAGTTTTATGGCCGGGGAAGCTTTCTTT
cdr3_aa: CASSFMAGEAFF
j_call: TRBJ1-1
d_call: -
clone_size: few
v_call: TRBV27

cdr3_nt: TGTGCCTGGAGTTTAACCCTGGATTCGAAGGAGACCCAGTACTTC
cdr3_aa: CAWSLTLDSKETQYF
j_call: TRBJ2-5
d_call: -
clone_size: -
v_call: TRBV30

cdr3_nt: TGTGCCAGCAGGAACCGGGGGCTTACCGACTACAATGAGCAGTTCTTC
cdr3_aa: CASRNRGLTDYNEQFF
j_call: TRBJ2-1
d_call: -
clone_size: many
v_call: TRBV6-1

cdr3_nt: TGTGCCAGCAGCAAGAGAGAGACCCAGTACTTC
cdr3_aa: CASSKRETQYF
j_call: TRBJ2-5
d_call: -
clone_size: few
v_call: TRBV21-1

cdr3_nt: TGTGCCAGCAGTTACCACTCGAAAGGGGGAAGGGGGACCCAGTACTTC
cdr3_aa: CASSYHSKGGRGTQYF
j_call: TRBJ2-5
d_call: -
clone_size: many
v_call: TRBV6-5

cdr3_nt: TGTGCCAGCTCACCTCCGCGAGGGGTGAGCTCCTACGAGCAGTACTTC
cdr3_aa: CASSPPRGVSSYEQYF
j_call: TRBJ2-7
d_call: -
clone_size: many
v_call: TRBV18

cdr3_nt: TGTGCCAGCAGTTTAGGCAGGACCTATGGCTACACCTTC
cdr3_aa: CASSLGRTYGYTF
j_call: TRBJ1-2
d_call: -
clone_size: -
v_call: TRBV27

cdr3_nt: TGCGCCAGCAGCCGACTCCTTCGCACTGAAGCTTTCTTT
cdr3_aa: CASSRLLRTEAFF
j_call: TRBJ1-1
d_call: -
clone_size: many
v_call: TRBV4-1

cdr3_nt: TGTGCCAGCAGCTTAGTTCCAGGGCCTTTATACTACAATGAGCAGTTCTTC
cdr3_aa: CASSLVPGPLYYNEQFF
j_call: TRBJ2-1
d_call: -
clone_size: many
v_call: TRBV7-9

cdr3_nt: TGCGCCAGCAGCCAAGAAACAGGCTACTATGGCTACACCTTC
cdr3_aa: CASSQETGYYGYTF
j_call: TRBJ1-2
d_call: -
clone_size: -
v_call: TRBV4-3

cdr3_nt: TGTGCCAGCAGTCCCCCCGACAGTTCTTCCTACGAGCAGTACTTC
cdr3_aa: CASSPPDSSSYEQYF
j_call: TRBJ2-7
d_call: -
clone_size: many
v_call: TRBV7-9

cdr3_nt: TGTGCCAGCAGTATTATCGCCCCGGACAGGCCGGTCGGCTACACCTTC
cdr3_aa: CASSIIAPDRPVGYTF
j_call: TRBJ1-2
d_call: TRBD1
clone_size: few
v_call: TRBV27

cdr3_nt: TGTGCCAGCAGCCCTAGCGGGACAGGGAATTCACCCCTCCACTTT
cdr3_aa: CASSPSGTGNSPLHF
j_call: TRBJ1-6
d_call: TRBD1
clone_size: many
v_call: TRBV9

cdr3_nt: TGTGCCAGCAGCGGACTGCGAACAGATACGCAGTATTTT
cdr3_aa: CASSGLRTDTQYF
j_call: TRBJ2-3
d_call: -
clone_size: many
v_call: TRBV9

cdr3_nt: TGCAGCGTTGGGCAGTCGACCTCCTACGAGCAGTACTTC
cdr3_aa: CSVGQSTSYEQYF
j_call: TRBJ2-7
d_call: -
clone_size: many
v_call: TRBV29-1

cdr3_nt: TGTGCCACCAGCCCCTTGGGACTAGCTGATAATGAGCAGTTCTTC
cdr3_aa: CATSPLGLADNEQFF
j_call: TRBJ2-1
d_call: TRBD2
clone_size: many
v_call: TRBV24-1

cdr3_nt: TGTGCCAGCAGCTTACGGAGAAACACCGGGGAGCTGTTTTTT
cdr3_aa: CASSLRRNTGELFF
j_call: TRBJ2-2
d_call: -
clone_size: many
v_call: TRBV11-2

cdr3_nt: TGTGCCAGCAGCGATTTCAGTCATCAGCCCCAGCATTTT
cdr3_aa: CASSDFSHQPQHF
j_call: TRBJ1-5
d_call: -
clone_size: many
v_call: TRBV7-2

cdr3_nt: TGTGCCACCAGTGATCCCCTGGCGGGGGCCACAGATACGCAGTATTTT
cdr3_aa: CATSDPLAGATDTQYF
j_call: TRBJ2-3
d_call: -
clone_size: many
v_call: TRBV24-1

cdr3_nt: TGTGCCAGCAGCTTGGGACTAGGGAGTTGGGACGAGCAGTACTTC
cdr3_aa: CASSLGLGSWDEQYF
j_call: TRBJ2-7
d_call: -
clone_size: many
v_call: TRBV5-6

cdr3_nt: TGTGCCAGCAGACTGGGACAGGGTTTCCACGAGCAGTACTTC
cdr3_aa: CASRLGQGFHEQYF
j_call: TRBJ2-7
d_call: TRBD1
clone_size: few
v_call: TRBV5-5

cdr3_nt: TGCGCCACCTACCGGACGGCAAGGGGCTACACCTTC
cdr3_aa: CATYRTARGYTF
j_call: TRBJ1-2
d_call: -
clone_size: many
v_call: TRBV5-1

cdr3_nt: TGCAGCGCTAGGGGAACCAACTATGGCTACACCTTC
cdr3_aa: CSARGTNYGYTF
j_call: TRBJ1-2
d_call: -
clone_size: many
v_call: TRBV29-1

cdr3_nt: TGTGCCAGCATCCAATCCGGGCCCGAGCAGTACTTC
cdr3_aa: CASIQSGPEQYF
j_call: TRBJ2-7
d_call: -
clone_size: -
v_call: TRBV2

cdr3_nt: TGTGCCAGCAGCGCGGGAGGAGAGGGCGAGCAGTACTTC
cdr3_aa: CASSAGGEGEQYF
j_call: TRBJ2-7
d_call: TRBD2
clone_size: -
v_call: TRBV9

cdr3_nt: TGCGCCAGCAGCCCTACCTGGACTAGCTACAATGAGCAGTTCTTC
cdr3_aa: CASSPTWTSYNEQFF
j_call: TRBJ2-1
d_call: TRBD2
clone_size: -
v_call: TRBV4-3

cdr3_nt: TGCAGCGTTGACCTCGCTCGACTAGCGGAGCTCACAGATACGCAGTATTTT
cdr3_aa: CSVDLARLAELTDTQYF
j_call: TRBJ2-3
d_call: TRBD2
clone_size: many
v_call: TRBV29-1

cdr3_nt: TGTTCTAGGGGACTAGCGAACACCGGGGAGCTGTTTTTT
cdr3_aa: CSRGLANTGELFF
j_call: TRBJ2-2
d_call: TRBD2
clone_size: few
v_call: TRBV11-3

cdr3_nt: TGTGCCAGCAGTTACTGGTACACAGATACGCAGTATTTT
cdr3_aa: CASSYWYTDTQYF
j_call: TRBJ2-3
d_call: -
clone_size: few
v_call: TRBV6-2/TRBV6-3

cdr3_nt: TGTGCCAGCAGTGAACGGATGGGCACAGATGGCTACACCTTC
cdr3_aa: CASSERMGTDGYTF
j_call: TRBJ1-2
d_call: -
clone_size: few
v_call: TRBV2

cdr3_nt: TGTGCCAGCAGTTACTCGAGGGGCCACTCTGGGGCCAACGTCCTGACTTTC
cdr3_aa: CASSYSRGHSGANVLTF
j_call: TRBJ2-6
d_call: -
clone_size: many
v_call: TRBV6-2/TRBV6-3

cdr3_nt: TGTGCCAGCAGTTACCCGCTACGGAGGAACACTGAAGCTTTCTTT
cdr3_aa: CASSYPLRRNTEAFF
j_call: TRBJ1-1
d_call: -
clone_size: -
v_call: TRBV6-2/TRBV6-3

cdr3_nt: TGTGCCAGCAGCACGGGACTAAACGAGCAGTACTTC
cdr3_aa: CASSTGLNEQYF
j_call: TRBJ2-7
d_call: TRBD2
clone_size: -
v_call: TRBV13

cdr3_nt: TGCAGCGTTGGAGGGGTTGGAGCTTTCTTT
cdr3_aa: CSVGGVGAFF
j_call: TRBJ1-1
d_call: -
clone_size: many
v_call: TRBV29-1

cdr3_nt: TGTGCCAGCAGTCTCAGGGTTTTGGACTATGGCTACACCTTC
cdr3_aa: CASSLRVLDYGYTF
j_call: TRBJ1-2
d_call: -
clone_size: few
v_call: TRBV12-3/TRBV12-4

cdr3_nt: TGTGACTGCAGCTTGGCCGACTATGCGGGGAAACCCGGGGAGCTGTTTTTT
cdr3_aa: CDCSLADYAGKPGELFF
j_call: TRBJ2-2
d_call: -
clone_size: -
v_call: TRBV5-8

cdr3_nt: TGTGCCAGCAGCGCCTTCACTGGGACACCTAACACCGGGGAGCTGTTTTTT
cdr3_aa: CASSAFTGTPNTGELFF
j_call: TRBJ2-2
d_call: -
clone_size: many
v_call: TRBV9

cdr3_nt: TGTGCCAGCACCCTGGGGGGGTGGGATACGCAGTATTTT
cdr3_aa: CASTLGGWDTQYF
j_call: TRBJ2-3
d_call: TRBD2
clone_size: many
v_call: TRBV28